The next 27 T cell receptor beta chains were all read from a single sample in a study of shared clonotypes between healthy human individuals. Clones were sequenced by immunoSEQ multiplex PCR, and TCRdb holds only the in-frame ones, with some missing. This sample has some 2.4 million clones, with 90% to 95% found just once. The sample was naive CD4+ T cells from PBMCs. As to subset: CD45RA+ positively selected. The receptors shown here come from a man between 18 and 29 years old in good health. Some clones in this sample may be carry-over from other donors' samples.

J is TRBJ1-5 and V is TRBV27, with D tentatively TRBD1 (5 bases). The CDR3 has 14 amino acids. Germline V gene sequence: CDR1 MNHEY, CDR2 SMNVEV (reference sequence). V dropped 8 bases and J dropped 2 bases, with 13 bases sitting between them. The CDR3 reads CASGTLRGNQPQHF. The CDR3 coding sequence is TGTGCCAGCGGCACCCTCAGGGGCAATCAGCCCCAGCATTTT.

The V call is TRBV28, the J call TRBJ1-2, with a tentative D call TRBD1 (6 bases). The CDR3 is 15 amino acids. V was trimmed by 5 bases and J by 0 bases, leaving 13 bases between them. The V gene's germline CDR1 is MDHEN and CDR2 SYDVKM. CDR3 bases: TGTGCCAGCAGTACCGGGGGGGCAGCTAACTATGGCTACACCTTC. Amino acid sequence: CASSTGGAANYGYTF.

The rearrangement joins TRBV29-1 to TRBJ2-2; 7 nucleotides line up with TRBD1. The CDR3 is made up of 13 amino acids. J was trimmed by 2 bases and V by 7 bases; bases with no gene match: 4. The germline gives CDR1 SQVTM, CDR2 ANQGSEA. CDR3 in amino acids: CSGRDSNTGELFF. The CDR3 nucleotides read TGCAGCGGCCGGGACAGCAACACCGGGGAGCTGTTTTTT.

This rearrangement joins TRBV21-1 to TRBJ2-7; the D segment call TRBD2 is taken from the table without a DNA check. TRBV21-1 is tagged as a pseudogene. This CDR3 spans 12 amino acids. Here the CDR3 DNA reads TGTGCCAGCATGAAGTTACTCTACGAGCAGTACTTC. Translated: CASMKLLYEQYF.

The CDR3 nucleotides are TGCGCCAGCAGCTTGGGGCTTAACACAGATACGCAGTATTTT. Its protein is CASSLGLNTDTQYF. This chain joins TRBV5-1 and TRBJ2-3; D is ambiguous. Germline V gene lookup returns CDR1 SGHRS and CDR2 YFSETQ. V was shortened by 0 bases and J by 2 bases, with 7 bases between the two germline ends. CDR3 size: 14 residues.

This clone occurred once. The V and J genes are TRBV4-2 and TRBJ1-2; D is perhaps TRBD1 (5 bases). In germline, CDR1 is LGHNA, CDR2 YNFKEQ. The CDR3 contains 14 residues. V lost 0 bases, J lost 4 bases, and 9 bases lay in between. CDR3 DNA sequence: TGTGCCAGCAGCCAAGATAGCCAGGGCTATGGCTACACCTTC. It encodes CASSQDSQGYGYTF.

The chain links TRBV19 to TRBJ1-1; no clear D gene. This CDR3 has 15 amino acids. Germline lookup yields CDR1 LNHDA and CDR2 SQIVND (reference sequence). Trimming left V 7 bases short and J 6 bases short, with 21 bases between. The CDR3: CASTTKYRRVSEAFF. Written as DNA, the CDR3 is TGTGCCAGTACCACCAAATATCGTAGGGTTTCTGAAGCTTTCTTT. Based on the CDR3 plus reference TRBV19 and TRBJ1-1, the full variable domain is DGGITQSPKYLFRKEGQNVTLSCEQNLNHDAMYWYRQDPGQGLRLIYYSQIVNDFQKGDIAEGYSVSREKKESFPLTVTSAQKNPTAFYLCASTTKYRRVSEAFFGQGTRLTVV.

The chain has TRBV4-3 and TRBJ1-6; TRBD1 might be the D (5 bases). This CDR3 region has 15 residues. Germline CDR1 LGHNA, CDR2 YSLEER. The V end lost 0 bases, the J end lost 7 bases, and 10 bases lay between the germline ends. The CDR3 nucleotides are TGCGCCAGCAGCCAAGATCCCGGGGGAAATTCACCCCTCCACTTT. Translation gives CASSQDPGGNSPLHF.

The genes are TRBV25-1 and TRBJ1-1, with 8 positions matching TRBD1. Trimming cost V 10 bases and J 3 bases; bases outside gene matches: 7. This CDR3 region has 13 residues. Germline V gene data show CDR1 as MGHDK and CDR2 as SYGVNS. CDR3 amino acids: CATKETGDTEAFF. For the CDR3, the DNA is TGTGCCACCAAGGAGACAGGGGACACTGAAGCTTTCTTT.

This clone occurred a few times. The chain is built from TRBV15 and TRBJ1-2; D perhaps matches TRBD1 (5 bases). The CDR3 is 13 amino acids. From germline, CDR1 is LNHNV and CDR2 YYDKDF (reference sequence). Trimming stripped 0 bases from V and 8 bases from J, with 10 bases between. Here the CDR3 DNA reads TGTGCCACCAGCAGAGATCTGAGGGGAGGCTACACCTTC. Protein product: CATSRDLRGGYTF.

This clone appeared once. This chain uses TRBV27 with TRBJ2-7, with D unclear. This CDR3 has 16 amino acids. The germline V and J ends were trimmed by 2 bases and 2 bases, with 16 bases remaining between them. Looked up from germline, CDR1 is MNHEY and CDR2 is SMNVEV (reference sequence). The CDR3 is CASSLKGVPLAYEQYF. The CDR3 DNA reads TGTGCCAGCAGTTTAAAGGGCGTTCCTTTAGCCTACGAGCAGTACTTC.

This chain joins TRBV28 and TRBJ1-4; maybe TRBD1 (5 bases). Germline V gene data show CDR1 as MDHEN and CDR2 as SYDVKM. Trimming shortened V by 5 bases and J by 8 bases, and 15 bases separated the two germline ends. CDR3 length: 14 amino acids. CDR3 sequence (DNA): TGTGCCAGCAGTCTTGACAGTAATAGGGAAAAACTGTTTTTT. Translation: CASSLDSNREKLFF.

This chain links TRBV27 with TRBJ2-1, with 9 positions matching TRBD1. There are 17 residues in the CDR3. Trimming removed 7 bases from V and 8 bases from J; junction bases left unmatched: 18. Germline V lookup: CDR1 MNHEY, CDR2 SMNVEV (reference sequence). The CDR3 bases are TGTGCCAGCACCGGAACCTACGGGACAGGGAACGTGGATGAGCAGTTCTTC. Protein product: CASTGTYGTGNVDEQFF.

The CDR3 DNA is TGTGCCAGCAGTGAGGGCGGGGGAGTACGCTATGGCTACACCTTC. Translation gives CASSEGGGVRYGYTF. The chain employs TRBV6-1 and TRBJ1-2; TRBD1 is a possible D gene (5 bases). Germline CDR1 MNHNS, CDR2 SASEGT. The CDR3 contains 15 residues. V was cut by 3 bases and J by 4 bases, with 15 bases left in between.

CDR3 nucleotides: TGTGCCAGCAGTGAATTGTTTGGGGGGGACACCATATATTTT. Its translation is CASSELFGGDTIYF. This chain links TRBV25-1 with TRBJ1-3; tentative D call: TRBD1 (5 bases). The length of the CDR3 is 14 residues. The V gene's germline CDR1 is MGHDK and CDR2 SYGVNS. V was pared by 1 base and J by 8 bases, with 12 bases between.

The J gene is TRBJ1-5, the V gene TRBV5-4; TRBD1 is a possible D gene (6 bases). This CDR3 comprises 14 residues. The germline V gene has CDR1 SGHNT and CDR2 YYREEE (reference sequence). V lost 6 bases, J lost 0 bases, and 10 bases lay in between. CDR3 coding DNA: TGTGCCAGCAACGCACAGGGTAGCAATCAGCCCCAGCATTTT. This encodes CASNAQGSNQPQHF.

The gene calls are TRBV15 and TRBJ2-3; 7 bases agree with TRBD1. The CDR3 runs to 15 residues. With V trimmed by 0 bases and J by 2 bases, 2 bases remained unmatched. From germline, CDR1 is LNHNV and CDR2 YYDKDF (reference sequence). The CDR3 spells CATSREGQLTDTQYF. DNA of the CDR3: TGTGCCACCAGCAGAGAGGGACAGCTCACAGATACGCAGTATTTT.

V usage is TRBV27 and J usage is TRBJ2-1, with TRBD2 matching over 11 bases. J lost 8 bases, V lost 5 bases, and 14 bases had no gene match. Germline CDR1 and CDR2: MNHEY and SMNVEV (reference sequence). CDR3 length: 17 residues. The CDR3 region is CASSLRGLAGGPDEQFF. Here the CDR3 DNA reads TGTGCCAGCAGTCTACGGGGTTTAGCGGGAGGGCCCGATGAGCAGTTCTTC.

The J gene is TRBJ1-5, the V gene TRBV19, with 7 bases fitting TRBD1. Germline V gene data show CDR1 as LNHDA and CDR2 as SQIVND (reference sequence). The CDR3 contains 18 residues. J gave up 7 bases and V 7 bases, and 22 bases lay outside the gene matches. CDR3 region: CASTLSPTGTVTGQPQHF. The CDR3 DNA reads as TGTGCCAGTACTCTTAGTCCCACGGGGACAGTAACCGGGCAGCCCCAGCATTTT. The variable domain in full, with the rest retrieved from reference TRBV19 and TRBJ1-5, is DGGITQSPKYLFRKEGQNVTLSCEQNLNHDAMYWYRQDPGQGLRLIYYSQIVNDFQKGDIAEGYSVSREKKESFPLTVTSAQKNPTAFYLCASTLSPTGTVTGQPQHFGDGTRLSIL.

This clone occurred once. The V call is TRBV28, the J call TRBJ2-5; 12 nucleotides align to TRBD1. V trimming: 6 bases; J trimming: 5 bases; junction bases outside the gene matches: 16. The CDR3 has 18 amino acids. Germline loops: CDR1 MDHEN, CDR2 SYDVKM. CDR3 residues: CASRPHPGQGAIFETQYF. CDR3 DNA: TGTGCCAGCAGACCCCACCCGGGACAGGGGGCGATATTCGAGACCCAGTACTTC.

V gene TRBV9 combines with J gene TRBJ2-2, with D tentatively TRBD2 (6 bases). Looked up from germline, CDR1 is SGDLS and CDR2 is YYNGEE. CDR3 length: 18 amino acids. V was pared by 6 bases and J by 0 bases, with 21 bases between. CDR3 amino acids: CASKKDGLTSANTGELFF. The CDR3 region has the DNA TGTGCCAGCAAGAAGGACGGACTAACGTCCGCGAACACCGGGGAGCTGTTTTTT.

CDR3: CASRDGLAGVTNEQFF. The DNA for the CDR3 is TGTGCCAGCAGGGATGGACTAGCGGGAGTTACCAATGAGCAGTTCTTC. The chain links TRBV28 to TRBJ2-1, with TRBD2 matching over 13 bases. CDR1 MDHEN and CDR2 SYDVKM come from the germline V gene. This CDR3 region has 16 residues. The junction had 8 bases not matched to a gene; V was cut back by 6 bases and J by 6 bases.

V usage is TRBV5-1 and J usage is TRBJ1-5; D not certain. The CDR3 totals 14 residues. From germline, CDR1 is SGHRS and CDR2 YFSETQ. V was clipped by 1 base and J by 7 bases, with 12 bases between them. The CDR3 region has the DNA TGCGCCAGCAGCTTGAATCCCTCGGACCAGCCCCAGCATTTT. This encodes CASSLNPSDQPQHF.

This clone has only one observation. Other DNA sequences of this sample code for an identical CDR3. The rearrangement joins TRBV9 to TRBJ1-1; D is undetermined. Between the trimmed V and J ends, which lost 2 bases and 0 bases, there was a span of 5 bases. Germline CDR1 and CDR2: SGDLS and YYNGEE. This CDR3 has 13 residues. The CDR3 here is CASSVAVNTEAFF. The DNA of the CDR3 is TGTGCCAGCAGCGTGGCAGTGAACACTGAAGCTTTCTTT.

This clone was picked up one time. The same CDR3 also results from other DNA sequences found in this sample. This chain uses TRBV5-1 with TRBJ2-2; TRBD1 or TRBD2 may be the D gene (5 bases each). The CDR3 totals 15 residues. The ends were cut back, 5 bases at V and 0 bases at J, with 11 bases in the middle. Germline V lookup: CDR1 SGHRS, CDR2 YFSETQ. CDR3 coding DNA: TGCGCCAGCAGTCCCGGGACGGCGAACACCGGGGAGCTGTTTTTT. Amino acid sequence: CASSPGTANTGELFF.

V is TRBV6-5 and J is TRBJ2-7, with 9 bases aligning to TRBD1. This CDR3 is 15 amino acids long. The germline gives CDR1 MNHEY, CDR2 SVGAGI. V gave up 6 bases and J gave up 2 bases; unmatched junction bases: 8. Here the CDR3 reads CASSLTGGEAYEQYF. CDR3 sequence (DNA): TGTGCCAGCAGCCTAACAGGGGGCGAGGCCTACGAGCAGTACTTC.

The genes are TRBV9 and TRBJ2-1; D call uncertain. The CDR3 extends over 13 amino acids. V was pared by 4 bases and J by 5 bases, with 10 bases between. CDR1 is SGDLS, CDR2 YYNGEE, per germline. The CDR3 region has the DNA TGTGCCAGCAGCCTCCTCGGAAACAATGAGCAGTTCTTC. Translation: CASSLLGNNEQFF.